This T cell receptor (beta chain) was identified in a study of blood T cells in healthy people across ages. This clonotype was detected many times. Primers used in a second PCR of roughly 6 to 11 cycles were a sample-barcoded 5' primer and a J-beta primer mix. Each CDR3 protein gets one entry after TCRdb re-called the 5' RACE reads with MiXCR. The sample lists about 700,000 distinct CDR3 sequences, approximately 29% occurring once. The specimen sequenced was blood. The clonotype originates from a woman of 80 years or more in good health.

The CDR3 nucleotides read TGTGCCAGCAGTGAGACAGCTTATAATTCACCCCTCCACTTT. It codes for CASSETAYNSPLHF. The rearrangement joins TRBV25-1 to TRBJ1-6; tentatively, D is TRBD1 (5 bases). The CDR3 is 14 residues long. Germline V lookup: CDR1 MGHDK, CDR2 SYGVNS. Trimming cost V 3 bases and J 4 bases, with 7 bases left between them.